The 23 T cell receptor beta chains below all came from one sample that was sequenced in a study of shared clonotypes between healthy human individuals. Generated by immunoSEQ multiplex PCR, the TCRdb table keeps only in-frame clones and is missing some. The sample holds 450,000 to 500,000 clones, around 80% seen once. The sequencing sample was made of PBMCs. The receptor set was obtained from a woman aged 40-49 years in good health. Some clones in this sample may be carry-over from other donors' samples.

The chain is built from TRBV5-1 and TRBJ2-2; D possibly uses TRBD1 or TRBD2 (7 bases each). CDR1 SGHRS and CDR2 YFSETQ come from the germline V gene. V gave up 3 bases and J gave up 3 bases, with 15 bases separating them. This CDR3 has 16 amino acids. The CDR3 DNA follows: TGCGCCAGCAGCTGGGGCGCAGGGGGGGACACCGGGGAGCTGTTTTTT. Encoded protein: CASSWGAGGDTGELFF.

This chain connects TRBV7-6 to TRBJ2-1; 7 nucleotides line up with TRBD1. The CDR3 is made up of 17 amino acids. Germline trimming cut 5 bases from V and 4 bases from J; bases unmatched to any gene: 14. Germline V gene sequence: CDR1 SGHVS, CDR2 FNYEAQ. CDR3 in DNA: TGTGCCAGCAGCAACCCCCACCGAGGGGGCGATTACAATGAGCAGTTCTTC. It specifies CASSNPHRGGDYNEQFF.

V is TRBV5-1 and J is TRBJ2-1, with a tentative D call TRBD1 (5 bases). CDR1 is SGHRS and CDR2 is YFSETQ in the germline V gene. There are 15 residues in the CDR3. V lost 6 bases and J lost 4, with 17 bases in between. CDR3 loop: CASTFQGSTYNEQFF. The CDR3 DNA is TGCGCCAGCACCTTCCAGGGTTCGACTTACAATGAGCAGTTCTTC.

This sequence joins TRBV4-1 and TRBJ2-1, with 7 bases matching TRBD1. This CDR3 is 17 amino acids long. The junction had 5 bases not matched to a gene; V was cut back by 0 bases and J by 0 bases. Germline CDR1 is MGHRA and CDR2 is YSYEKL. CDR3 sequence reads: CASSQDGGQSSYNEQFF. The CDR3 nucleotides read TGCGCCAGCAGCCAAGATGGGGGACAGAGCTCCTACAATGAGCAGTTCTTC.

The chain employs TRBV5-5 and TRBJ2-3, with D possibly being TRBD1 or TRBD2 (5 bases each). This CDR3 is built from 15 residues. Germline V lookup: CDR1 SGHKS, CDR2 YYEKEE (reference sequence). Trimming cost V 0 bases and J 2 bases, with 10 bases left between them. CDR3 region: CASSLAGANTDTQYF. The CDR3 DNA follows: TGTGCCAGCAGCTTGGCCGGGGCAAACACAGATACGCAGTATTTT.

The V gene is TRBV30, the J gene TRBJ1-2; D is unclear. The V end lost 4 bases, the J end lost 8 bases, and 14 bases lay between the germline ends. Germline loops: CDR1 GTSNPN, CDR2 SVGIG (reference sequence). The CDR3 has 12 amino acids. This chain's CDR3 is CAWTPGAEGYTF. CDR3 coding DNA: TGTGCCTGGACCCCTGGAGCTGAGGGCTACACCTTC.

The chain carries TRBV10-3 and TRBJ2-1, with a weak D call TRBD1 (5 bases). V was trimmed by 4 bases and J by 12 bases, leaving 16 bases between them. CDR1 and CDR2 from the germline V gene are ENHRY and SYGVKD. This CDR3 is built from 13 residues. CDR3 region: CAISGPLDSRQFF. The DNA of the CDR3 is TGTGCCATCAGTGGACCCCTCGACAGTCGGCAGTTCTTC.

In this sample, this clone turned up once. The rearrangement joins TRBV27 to TRBJ2-1, with D uncertain. The V gene lost 6 bases and the J gene lost 2 bases, with 17 bases spanning the gap. The length of the CDR3 is 16 residues. Germline CDR1 is MNHEY and CDR2 is SMNVEV (reference sequence). CDR3 in DNA: TGTGCCAGCAGGCCATCCGCTGGCTACACCTACAATGAGCAGTTCTTC. Translating gives CASRPSAGYTYNEQFF.

The V and J genes are TRBV7-8 and TRBJ1-5; 7 bases agree with TRBD1. Germline CDR1 and CDR2: SGHVS and FQNEAQ. V shed 5 bases and J 4 bases; nucleotides not matched to a gene: 8. The CDR3 is 15 amino acids. The CDR3 region is CASSPPGTANQPQHF. In DNA, the CDR3 is TGTGCCAGCAGCCCTCCCGGGACAGCTAATCAGCCCCAGCATTTT.

The V call is TRBV5-1, the J call TRBJ2-3; D not certain. Germline CDR1 is SGHRS and CDR2 is YFSETQ. V gave up 0 bases and J gave up 5 bases, with 4 bases separating them. This CDR3 contains 12 residues. The CDR3 loop is CASSLELDTQYF. CDR3 bases: TGCGCCAGCAGCTTGGAGCTAGATACGCAGTATTTT. Combining the CDR3 with reference TRBV5-1 and TRBJ2-3 gives the whole variable domain KAGVTQTPRYLIKTRGQQVTLSCSPISGHRSVSWYQQTPGQGLQFLFEYFSETQRNKGNFPGRFSGRQFSNSRSEMNVSTLELGDSALYLCASSLELDTQYFGPGTRLTVL.

The gene calls are TRBV28 and TRBJ1-3; TRBD1 matches 8 bases. V lost 5 bases to trimming and J lost 0 bases; unmatched junction nucleotides: 9. This CDR3 comprises 17 residues. The germline gives CDR1 MDHEN, CDR2 SYDVKM. The CDR3 is CASSTPGTGVSGNTIYF. CDR3 nucleotide sequence: TGTGCCAGCAGTACTCCCGGGACAGGTGTCTCTGGAAACACCATATATTTT.

This rearrangement joins TRBV2 to TRBJ2-7; D may be TRBD1 or TRBD2 (6 bases each). The CDR3 is 16 residues long. Germline V gene lookup returns CDR1 SNHLY and CDR2 FYNNEI. The V and J ends lost 6 bases and 1 base respectively, with 19 bases between them. The DNA of the CDR3 is TGTGCCAGCAGACGCAGGTTAGGGGGGACTTCCTACGAGCAGTACTTC. This sequence encodes CASRRRLGGTSYEQYF.

The chain is built from TRBV7-2 and TRBJ2-3, with 7 bases that match TRBD1. The junction had 4 bases not matched to a gene; V was cut back by 1 base and J by 0 bases. Germline CDR1 is SGHTA and CDR2 is FQGNSA. The CDR3 is made up of 16 amino acids. CDR3 region: CASSLVGTDSTDTQYF. DNA for the CDR3: TGTGCCAGCAGCTTAGTAGGGACAGATAGCACAGATACGCAGTATTTT.

The chain is built from TRBV9 and TRBJ2-3; 8 bases align to TRBD1. CDR3 length equals 15 residues. V lost 3 bases, J lost 4 bases, and 7 bases stayed unmatched. Germline V CDR1 and CDR2: SGDLS, YYNGEE. CDR3 protein: CASSAGGSVSDTQYF. CDR3 nucleotide sequence: TGTGCCAGCAGCGCAGGGGGCTCGGTCTCAGATACGCAGTATTTT.

The gene calls are TRBV30 and TRBJ1-2, with 8 bases identical to TRBD1. There are 14 residues in the CDR3. After removal of 7 bases from V and 2 bases from J, the junction contained 9 bases not matched to a gene. Germline CDR1 is GTSNPN and CDR2 is SVGIG (reference sequence). CDR3 bases: TGTGCCTCCTTCCGGACAGGGATGAACTATGGCTACACCTTC. This sequence encodes CASFRTGMNYGYTF.

The chain links TRBV6-5 to TRBJ1-2; D uncertain. The CDR3 is made up of 12 amino acids. Germline loops: CDR1 MNHEY, CDR2 SVGAGI. The V and J ends lost 8 bases and 6 bases respectively, with 13 bases between them. The CDR3 is CASGSALDGYTF. The CDR3 nucleotides are TGTGCCAGCGGGTCCGCCTTAGATGGCTACACCTTC.

The chain has TRBV7-2 and TRBJ2-3; no clear D gene. The CDR3 consists of 14 residues. Germline V gene data show CDR1 as SGHTA and CDR2 as FQGNSA. Trimming removed 8 bases at V and 1 base at J, with 13 bases between. For the CDR3, the DNA is TGTGCCAGCGCCCTCTCGGGTCGCACAGATACGCAGTATTTT. This translates into CASALSGRTDTQYF.

This chain uses TRBV18 with TRBJ1-2; TRBD1 agrees at 10 bases. The trim removed 6 bases at V and 8 bases at J, leaving 9 bases unmatched. Germline values: CDR1 KGHSH, CDR2 LQKENI. The CDR3 totals 14 residues. The CDR3 reads CASSPGTGAEGYTF. The DNA for the CDR3 is TGTGCCAGCTCCCCCGGGACAGGGGCGGAAGGCTACACCTTC.

This clone has only a few counts. V is TRBV5-1 and J is TRBJ2-5; D ambiguous. CDR1 is SGHRS, CDR2 YFSETQ, per germline. The CDR3 totals 17 residues. V was trimmed by 2 bases and J by 0 bases, leaving 17 bases between them. As DNA, the CDR3 is TGCGCCAGCAGCTTTCTCCCCGTCGGAGAGTACCAAGAGACCCAGTACTTC. Amino acid sequence: CASSFLPVGEYQETQYF.

This clone was found many times. The chain couples TRBV7-9 to TRBJ1-2, with D tentatively TRBD1 (5 bases). Trimming pared 5 bases from V and 5 bases from J, leaving 9 bases between. The germline V gene encodes CDR1 SEHNR and CDR2 FQNEAQ (reference sequence). The CDR3 is made up of 12 amino acids. This CDR3 is CASSKTDYGYTF. The CDR3 DNA follows: TGTGCCAGCAGCAAGACAGATTATGGCTACACCTTC.

This chain uses TRBV19 with TRBJ2-7; D perhaps matches TRBD2 (6 bases). The CDR3 spans 15 residues. CDR1 and CDR2 (germline): LNHDA, SQIVND (reference sequence). V gave up 1 base and J gave up 3 bases, with 13 bases separating them. The CDR3 protein is CASSIVKDYLYEQYF. The CDR3 DNA follows: TGTGCCAGTAGTATAGTTAAGGACTACCTCTACGAGCAGTACTTC.

This sequence joins TRBV5-1 and TRBJ1-2; D is undetermined. Trimming pared 4 bases from V and 3 bases from J, leaving 22 bases between. Germline V lookup: CDR1 SGHRS, CDR2 YFSETQ. The CDR3 totals 17 residues. CDR3 in amino acids: CASSIWGVQLSDYGYTF. The CDR3 bases are TGCGCCAGCAGCATTTGGGGAGTACAGTTGTCGGACTATGGCTACACCTTC.

This clone showed up just a few times. The CDR3: CAWSVGTANTEAFF. For the CDR3, the DNA is TGTGCCTGGAGTGTCGGCACTGCGAACACTGAAGCTTTCTTT. The chain combines TRBV30 with TRBJ1-1; no clear D. Per germline, CDR1 GTSNPN and CDR2 SVGIG (reference sequence). Between the trimmed V and J ends, which lost 0 bases and 1 base, there was a span of 9 bases. The CDR3 is 14 residues long.